A selection of T cell receptor beta chains follows, all from one sample in a study of blood T cells in healthy people across ages. TCRdb re-called the 5' RACE reads through MiXCR, storing one row per CDR3 protein. The table shows some 890,000 distinct CDR3 sequences, with 25% to 30% occurring only once. These sequences were also reported in another study, on T cells of mothers and their children.

Sequences were obtained from blood. All receptors come from a woman in her forties in good health. The CDR3 runs from the conserved cysteine through the conserved F or W.

J,V,length,CDR3
TRBJ2-2,TRBV7-2,13,CASSLGLAGELFF
TRBJ1-1,TRBV7-9,14,CASSLEQGRTEAFF
TRBJ1-2,TRBV29-1,11,CSVGERMRYTF
TRBJ1-2,TRBV12-3/TRBV12-4,15,CASRSGTTILNGYTF
TRBJ2-3,TRBV20-1,17,CSARRLAGGVVGDTQYF
TRBJ2-6,TRBV3-1,16,CASSPLLGRMQPVLTF
TRBJ2-7,TRBV4-3,14,CASSRAGGDYEQYF
TRBJ1-5,TRBV20-1,15,CSARWGLGNNQPQHF
TRBJ1-1,TRBV9,15,CASSITDRVNTEAFF
TRBJ1-2,TRBV30,14,CALKRRGVFYGYTF
TRBJ2-7,TRBV5-6,15,CASSPRTGDPYEQYF